This is a list of T cell receptor beta chains from one sample in a study of T cells after yellow fever vaccination. Each CDR3 protein is one row after TCRdb ran MiXCR on the 5' RACE reads. The repertoire includes some 69,000 distinct CDR3 sequences, about 6% of them detected once, and roughly 2% sits in the top ten. This material consisted of CD4+ T cells sorted from PBMCs, taken roughly 15 days after the first yellow fever vaccination. The source is a man younger than 35 who received the YFV17D yellow fever vaccine. The CDR3 runs from the conserved cysteine through the conserved F or W.

CDR3 protein	V gene	J gene
CASSRGLGTEAFF	TRBV11-2	TRBJ1-1
CASSLGEGSTEAFF	TRBV5-1	TRBJ1-1
CAIATGTGANVLTF	TRBV5-1	TRBJ2-6
CASSRTGYAEAFF	TRBV2	TRBJ1-1
CASGRQGIDEQFF	TRBV7-2	TRBJ2-1
CASSLVGGSSGNTIYF	TRBV7-8	TRBJ1-3
CASSLGWGSYNEQFF	TRBV5-1	TRBJ2-1
CASSFVSGNTIYF	TRBV11-2	TRBJ1-3
CASSFQGVGATLGQYF	TRBV7-2	TRBJ2-5
CASSLATLAGGLDEQFF	TRBV5-4	TRBJ2-1
CSASPPHRGWGEQYF	TRBV20-1	TRBJ2-7
CASSSLGGTSGVTDTQYF	TRBV11-1	TRBJ2-3
CASSNQGQPQHF	TRBV6-2/TRBV6-3	TRBJ1-5
CASSRRTEDNSPLHF	TRBV4-3	TRBJ1-6
CASSSAAYRPQETQYF	TRBV12-3/TRBV12-4	TRBJ2-5
CSVERDVQETQYF	TRBV29-1	TRBJ2-5
CSARIAETQYF	TRBV29-1	TRBJ2-5
CSASQQNTEAFF	TRBV20-1	TRBJ1-1
CASSLYPAGGPLAKNIQYF	TRBV12-3/TRBV12-4	TRBJ2-4
CASSVRQGLREQYF	TRBV27	TRBJ2-7